One and the same sample provided the 32 T cell receptor beta chains below, sequenced in a study of blood T cell repertoires in COVID-19. Data came from immunoSEQ multiplex PCR; TCRdb stores just in-frame clones and leaves some out. The table lists some 95,000 clones, 70% to 90% of them singletons. The sequenced material came from peripheral blood. The receptor set was obtained from an older man with active or convalescent COVID-19.

The genes are TRBV5-6 and TRBJ2-5, with 7 bases identical to TRBD1. The CDR3 totals 16 residues. CDR1 is SGHDT and CDR2 is YYEEEE in the germline V gene. J was trimmed by 5 bases and V by 0 bases; bases with no gene match: 10. The CDR3 bases are TGTGCCAGCAGCTTGGAAGGGGGCGAGTTCCGGGAGACCCAGTACTTC. Translating it yields CASSLEGGEFRETQYF.

The rearrangement joins TRBV29-1 to TRBJ2-1; 9 nucleotides line up with TRBD1. The CDR3 has 14 amino acids. In germline, CDR1 is SQVTM, CDR2 ANQGSEA. V shed 6 bases, J shed 3 bases, and the junction held 6 bases outside the gene matches. CDR3 in amino acids: CSVLRDRDYNEQFF. The CDR3 nucleotides are TGCAGCGTCCTCCGGGACAGGGACTACAATGAGCAGTTCTTC.

The rearrangement links TRBV5-4 to TRBJ2-5, with a tentative D call TRBD1 (5 bases). In germline, CDR1 is SGHNT, CDR2 YYREEE (reference sequence). Trimming shortened V by 5 bases and J by 4 bases, and 15 bases separated the two germline ends. This CDR3 has 14 residues. CDR3 protein: CASRQTDARETQYF. The CDR3 DNA is TGTGCCAGCAGACAGACAGACGCACGAGAGACCCAGTACTTC.

V gene TRBV15 combines with J gene TRBJ2-3; maybe TRBD2 (5 bases). V was pared by 0 bases and J by 0 bases, with 10 bases between. CDR3 length: 16 residues. CDR1 and CDR2 from the germline V gene are LNHNV and YYDKDF (reference sequence). The CDR3 is CATSREKAGSTDTQYF. The CDR3 DNA reads TGTGCCACCAGCAGAGAAAAGGCGGGCAGCACAGATACGCAGTATTTT.

The chain carries TRBV28 and TRBJ2-1; D unresolved. The CDR3 totals 14 residues. Trimming took off 6 bases at V and 0 bases at J, with 9 bases between the two ends. The germline gives CDR1 MDHEN, CDR2 SYDVKM. The CDR3 protein is CASRQVNSYNEQFF. The CDR3 nucleotides are TGTGCCAGCAGACAAGTTAACTCCTACAATGAGCAGTTCTTC. The whole variable domain, remainder taken from reference TRBV28 and TRBJ2-1, is DVKVTQSSRYLVKRTGEKVFLECVQDMDHENMFWYRQDPGLGLRLIYFSYDVKMKEKGDIPEGYSVSREKKERFSLILESASTNQTSMYLCASRQVNSYNEQFFGPGTRLTVL.

The rearrangement uses TRBV3-1 (or the pseudogene TRBV3-2) and TRBJ1-1; D may be TRBD1 (5 bases). Trimming took 3 bases from V and 2 from J, leaving 10 bases between them. Germline CDR1 LGHDT, CDR2 YNNKEL (reference sequence). The CDR3 covers 14 residues. The CDR3 DNA is TGTGCCAGCAGCCATCTACAGGTTAACACTGAAGCTTTCTTT. Translating it yields CASSHLQVNTEAFF.

V gene TRBV11-1 combines with J gene TRBJ2-7; no clear D. Germline V gene data show CDR1 as SGHAT and CDR2 as FQDESV (reference sequence). There are 13 residues in the CDR3. Trimming took off 2 bases at V and 6 bases at J, with 11 bases between the two ends. The DNA of the CDR3 is TGTGCCAGCAGCTTACTGCGGTTAGGCGAGCAGTACTTC. Amino acids: CASSLLRLGEQYF.

CDR3 in amino acids: CASSLYLAGGNEQYF. The CDR3 region has the DNA TGTGCCAGCAGCTTGTATCTGGCGGGAGGGAACGAGCAGTACTTC. This sequence joins TRBV5-8 and TRBJ2-7; 9 nucleotides line up with TRBD2. The trim removed 1 base at V and 5 bases at J, leaving 7 bases unmatched. The germline CDR1 and CDR2 sequences are SGHTS and YDEGEE. The CDR3 consists of 15 residues.

V and J are TRBV28 and TRBJ2-7; TRBD1 might be the D (5 bases). Germline CDR1 and CDR2: MDHEN and SYDVKM. The germline V and J ends were trimmed by 6 bases and 1 base, with 10 bases remaining between them. There are 13 residues in the CDR3. CDR3 protein: CASRAGPSYEQYF. Here the CDR3 DNA reads TGTGCCAGCAGGGCAGGGCCTTCCTACGAGCAGTACTTC.

The J gene is TRBJ1-1, the V gene TRBV5-4; 7 nucleotides line up with TRBD1. Germline assignment: CDR1 SGHNT and CDR2 YYREEE (reference sequence). The CDR3 consists of 14 residues. After removal of 4 bases from V and 0 bases from J, the junction contained 3 bases not matched to a gene. The CDR3 nucleotides read TGTGCCAGCAGCCACAGGGGAATGAACACTGAAGCTTTCTTT. Protein sequence: CASSHRGMNTEAFF.

CDR3 amino acids: CASSRTSGKAGELFF. The CDR3 nucleotides are TGTGCCAGCAGCCGTACTAGCGGGAAAGCCGGGGAGCTGTTTTTT. This chain joins TRBV2 and TRBJ2-2, with 10 bases aligning to TRBD2. Germline lookup yields CDR1 SNHLY and CDR2 FYNNEI. With V trimmed by 6 bases and J by 6 bases, 7 bases remained unmatched. This CDR3 is built from 15 residues.

This rearrangement joins TRBV7-2 to TRBJ2-1, with 12 bases matching TRBD2. Germline V gene data show CDR1 as SGHTA and CDR2 as FQGNSA. The CDR3 has 15 amino acids. V shed 3 bases, J shed 7 bases, and the junction held 4 bases outside the gene matches. Here the CDR3 DNA reads TGTGCCAGCAGCTTGCTAGCGGGAGGGCCGAATGAGCAGTTCTTC. It codes for CASSLLAGGPNEQFF.

This chain connects TRBV5-1 to TRBJ2-3, with D possibly matching TRBD2 (6 bases). This CDR3 is built from 14 residues. The ends were cut back, 2 bases at V and 3 bases at J, with 10 bases in the middle. Germline values: CDR1 SGHRS, CDR2 YFSETQ. The CDR3 reads CASSFPGRTDTQYF. The CDR3 region has the DNA TGCGCCAGCAGCTTCCCAGGGAGGACAGATACGCAGTATTTT.

The J gene is TRBJ1-2, the V gene TRBV4-1; 8 bases are a match to TRBD1. CDR1 MGHRA and CDR2 YSYEKL come from the germline V gene. The CDR3 is 16 residues long. V shed 0 bases and J 7 bases; nucleotides not matched to a gene: 10. This CDR3 is CASSQDAGGMRGGYTF. The CDR3 DNA follows: TGCGCCAGCAGCCAAGATGCAGGGGGCATGAGGGGTGGCTACACCTTC.

The chain uses TRBV2 and TRBJ2-7, with 8 positions matching TRBD1. Looked up from germline, CDR1 is SNHLY and CDR2 is FYNNEI. CDR3 size: 12 residues. Unmatched junction bases numbered 3, after V lost 6 bases and J lost 5 bases. The CDR3 protein is CASSVDRDEQYF. The CDR3 coding sequence is TGTGCCAGCAGCGTGGACAGGGACGAGCAGTACTTC. The variable domain in full, completed from reference TRBV2 and TRBJ2-7, reads EPEVTQTPSHQVTQMGQEVILRCVPISNHLYFYWYRQILGQKVEFLVSFYNNEISEKSEIFDDQFSVERPDGSNFTLKIRSTKLEDSAMYFCASSVDRDEQYFGPGTRLTVT.

V gene TRBV15 combines with J gene TRBJ2-7; TRBD1 matches 9 bases. V was pared by 6 bases and J by 7 bases, with 13 bases of the junction left unmatched. The CDR3 sequence is 15 residues long. CDR1 and CDR2 (germline): LNHNV, YYDKDF (reference sequence). CDR3 sequence (DNA): TGTGCCACCAGTGAAAGGACAGGGGTGGCCTGGGAGCAGTACTTC. Its translation is CATSERTGVAWEQYF. Combining the CDR3 with reference TRBV15 and TRBJ2-7 gives the whole variable domain DAMVIQNPRYQVTQFGKPVTLSCSQTLNHNVMYWYQQKSSQAPKLLFHYYDKDFNNEADTPDNFQSRRPNTSFCFLDIRSPGLGDTAMYLCATSERTGVAWEQYFGPGTRLTVT.

J is TRBJ2-7 and V is TRBV6-5; 12 nucleotides align to TRBD2. Losses at the gene ends were 7 bases for V and 6 bases for J; bases not matched to a gene: 10. Germline V CDR1 and CDR2: MNHEY, SVGAGI. The CDR3 consists of 15 residues. CDR3 region: CASTDGSSGRGEQYF. The CDR3 DNA sequence: TGTGCCAGCACCGACGGTTCTAGCGGGAGGGGCGAGCAGTACTTC.

The CDR3 protein is CASGLRTSGYSYEQYF. The CDR3 region has the DNA TGTGCTAGTGGTTTACGGACTAGCGGGTACTCCTACGAGCAGTACTTC. The chain is built from TRBV12-5 and TRBJ2-7; 11 bases are shared with TRBD2. Germline CDR1 is LGHNT and CDR2 is FRNRAP. The CDR3 has 16 residues. V lost 3 bases and J lost 0; bases outside the gene matches: 4.

The rearrangement links TRBV5-8 to TRBJ1-2, with D possibly being TRBD1 (5 bases). Germline-derived CDR1 and CDR2 are SGHTS and YDEGEE. Trimming stripped 4 bases from V and 6 bases from J, with 16 bases between. The CDR3 spans 14 residues. The CDR3 DNA is TGTGCCAGCAGCATCCGTCGGGGGATGAATGGCTACACCTTC. Protein: CASSIRRGMNGYTF.

The chain is built from TRBV5-1 and TRBJ1-1; D not certain. The CDR3 loop spans 14 amino acids. CDR1 and CDR2 from the germline V gene are SGHRS and YFSETQ. The germline V and J ends were trimmed by 4 bases and 0 bases, with 10 bases remaining between them. CDR3 residues: CASSSGRLNTEAFF. The CDR3 DNA sequence: TGCGCCAGCAGCAGCGGACGGCTGAACACTGAAGCTTTCTTT.

This clone came up a few times. This chain uses TRBV7-2 with TRBJ1-1; D unclear. The CDR3 contains 13 residues. V lost 3 bases and J 1 base, leaving 6 bases between the germline ends. CDR1 is SGHTA and CDR2 is FQGNSA in the germline V gene. The CDR3 DNA reads TGTGCCAGCAGCTTCAGACAGAACACTGAAGCTTTCTTT. The encoded protein is CASSFRQNTEAFF.

The rearrangement joins TRBV3-1 (or the pseudogene TRBV3-2) to TRBJ1-4, with D unclear. Germline V gene sequence: CDR1 LGHDT, CDR2 YNNKEL (reference sequence). This CDR3 is 15 amino acids long. Trimming took 5 bases from V and 0 from J, leaving 10 bases between them. This CDR3 is CASSYYSATNEKLFF. Written as DNA, the CDR3 is TGTGCCAGCAGCTATTACAGTGCAACTAATGAAAAACTGTTTTTT.

On this clone: One junction end does not reproduce the germline sequence, and a read error may be involved. The rearrangement links TRBV7-7 to TRBJ1-1; 7 bases map to TRBD1. Looked up from germline, CDR1 is SSHAT and CDR2 is FNYEAQ (reference sequence). This CDR3 contains 16 residues. The CDR3 protein is CASSPGTAFMNTEAFF. The CDR3 DNA follows: TGTGCTAGCAGCCCCGGGACAGCCTTCATGAACACTGAAGCTTTCTTT.

The chain employs TRBV10-3 and TRBJ1-2; 10 nucleotides agree with TRBD1. Germline V lookup: CDR1 ENHRY, CDR2 SYGVKD. V lost 6 bases to trimming and J lost 2 bases; unmatched junction nucleotides: 3. This CDR3 is 14 amino acids long. The CDR3 DNA is TGTGCCATCAGGGGGGGACAGGGGAACTATGGCTACACCTTC. It translates to CAIRGGQGNYGYTF.

This chain uses TRBV19 with TRBJ2-5; D unclear. V was cut by 4 bases and J by 1 base, with 7 bases left in between. Germline V gene data show CDR1 as LNHDA and CDR2 as SQIVND (reference sequence). This CDR3 contains 13 residues. CDR3 amino acids: CASSRSTQETQYF. Here the CDR3 DNA reads TGTGCCAGTAGTAGGAGCACCCAAGAGACCCAGTACTTC.

The rearrangement links TRBV4-2 to TRBJ2-5, with TRBD2 matching 9 bases. The V segment lost 0 bases and the J segment 4 bases; nucleotides outside the gene matches: 12. The CDR3 runs 18 residues. The germline gives CDR1 LGHNA, CDR2 YNFKEQ. The CDR3 DNA follows: TGTGCCAGCAGCCAAGAGTTGGCGGGAGGGCCGTATTCAGAGACCCAGTACTTC. This gives the protein CASSQELAGGPYSETQYF.

The rearrangement links TRBV7-8 to TRBJ2-1; 9 nucleotides agree with TRBD2. Germline V CDR1 and CDR2: SGHVS, FQNEAQ. J lost 5 bases, V lost 1 base, and 6 bases had no gene match. This CDR3 contains 16 residues. The CDR3 coding sequence is TGTGCCAGCAGCTTAGTTAGCGGGAGCTTCCACAATGAGCAGTTCTTC. Its protein is CASSLVSGSFHNEQFF.

This clone came up once. V usage is TRBV7-8 and J usage is TRBJ1-4; 7 bases map to TRBD1. Germline CDR1 SGHVS, CDR2 FQNEAQ. Germline trimming cut 0 bases from V and 10 bases from J; bases unmatched to any gene: 20. The CDR3 has 19 amino acids. CDR3 in amino acids: CASSLARDSRSLYSGKLFF. For the CDR3, the DNA is TGTGCCAGCAGCTTAGCCCGGGACAGCAGGTCGTTGTATTCGGGAAAACTGTTTTTT.

The rearrangement uses TRBV2 and TRBJ2-7, with 7 nucleotides matching TRBD1. V was pared by 11 bases and J by 3 bases, with 4 bases of the junction left unmatched. Germline values: CDR1 SNHLY, CDR2 FYNNEI. CDR3 length: 11 amino acids. This CDR3 is CAGQVDYEQYF. DNA for the CDR3: TGTGCCGGACAGGTAGACTACGAGCAGTACTTC.

The chain combines TRBV28 with TRBJ1-5, with D possibly TRBD1 on 5 matching bases. Germline V gene lookup returns CDR1 MDHEN and CDR2 SYDVKM. V was cut by 7 bases and J by 5 bases, with 12 bases left in between. This CDR3 contains 13 residues. CDR3: CASKGTIDQPQHF. CDR3 bases: TGTGCCAGCAAAGGGACTATCGATCAGCCCCAGCATTTT.

The count of this clone is one. The J gene is TRBJ2-3, the V gene TRBV27; TRBD2 agrees at 12 bases. CDR1 and CDR2 from the germline V gene are MNHEY and SMNVEV (reference sequence). With 4 bases clipped from V and 5 bases from J, the junction kept 4 bases outside the gene matches. The CDR3 consists of 15 residues. The CDR3 here is CASSSSGRVGDTQYF. Here the CDR3 DNA reads TGTGCCAGCAGTTCTAGCGGGAGGGTGGGAGATACGCAGTATTTT.

V and J are TRBV6-5 and TRBJ1-6; D is undetermined. CDR3 length equals 14 residues. CDR1 and CDR2 from the germline V gene are MNHEY and SVGAGI. V was pared by 6 bases and J by 5 bases, with 11 bases between. In nucleotides, the CDR3 is TGTGCCAGCAGGAGTGCTGGAGATAATTCACCCCTCCACTTT. It translates to CASRSAGDNSPLHF.